These T cell receptor beta chains were read from a single sample in a study of blood T cell repertoires in COVID-19. Profiled with immunoSEQ multiplex PCR; TCRdb holds only in-frame clones, not every one. Among roughly 300,000 clones listed, 65% to 90% were seen once. Sequences were obtained from PBMCs or T cells enriched from blood (not recorded which). The receptors were sampled from a woman between 18 and 30 years old who had recovered from COVID-19. Both conserved end residues are part of each CDR3. The D gene is left open where the match is weak. Not every row has a clone size; where given, it reads once, few, many or a size class.

15 TRBJ2-3 TRBV28 - TRBD1 TGTGCCAGCAAGGTGCTGACAGGGACCCCAGATACGCAGTATTTT CASKVLTGTPDTQYF
14 TRBJ2-7 TRBV19 - TRBD1 TGTGCCAGTAGTATAGATCCAGGGGGCTACGAGCAGTACTTC CASSIDPGGYEQYF
14 TRBJ1-2 TRBV11-3 - - TGTGCCAGCAGCCTCCGACAAGGTGGCTATGGCTACACCTTC CASSLRQGGYGYTF
13 TRBJ1-2 TRBV27 - - TGTGCCAGCAGCTCCTCTACAGGGTTTGGCTACACCTTC CASSSSTGFGYTF
13 TRBJ2-7 TRBV27 once - TGTGCCAGCAGTCTCAAGCGGAACTACGAGCAGTACTTC CASSLKRNYEQYF
15 TRBJ1-2 TRBV13 - TRBD1 TGTGCCAGCAGCTCCCCGGGACAGGGGTCTGAGGGCTACACCTTC CASSSPGQGSEGYTF
15 TRBJ2-7 TRBV3-1/TRBV3-2 - TRBD1 TGTGCCAGCAGCCAAGATCCGAGGACAGGCTACGAGCAGTACTTC CASSQDPRTGYEQYF
16 TRBJ1-2 TRBV13 - TRBD1 TGTGCCAGCAGCCGGGACAGGGCTATGGGGAACTATGGCTACACCTTC CASSRDRAMGNYGYTF
16 TRBJ2-2 TRBV10-1 - TRBD1 TGCGCCAGCAGTGAGTCTCACAGGGGGGTCACCGGGGAGCTGTTTTTT CASSESHRGVTGELFF
14 TRBJ1-1 TRBV18 - TRBD1 TGTGCCAGCTCACCAGGGACAGCGACCACTGAAGCTTTCTTT CASSPGTATTEAFF
12 TRBJ2-7 TRBV6-5 few TRBD1 TGTGCCGTTACGACAGGGGGCTACGAGCAGTACTTC CAVTTGGYEQYF
14 TRBJ2-5 TRBV18 - - TGTGCCAGCTCACCAGGGACAACGGGGGAGACCCAGTACTTC CASSPGTTGETQYF
13 TRBJ1-5 TRBV30 - TRBD1 TGTGCCGGGTCACAGGGGGCAGGTCAGCCCCAGCATTTT CAGSQGAGQPQHF
13 TRBJ2-7 TRBV5-4 - - TGTGCCAGCAGCTTGGACACTAGTTACGAGCAGTACTTC CASSLDTSYEQYF
13 TRBJ1-1 TRBV3-1/TRBV3-2 once - TGTGCCAGCAGCCAAGGGACAAGACCTGGGGCTTTCTTT CASSQGTRPGAFF
14 TRBJ2-7 TRBV3-1/TRBV3-2 - TRBD1 TGTGCCAGCAGTCAGAGACAGGGTTACGTCGAGCAGTACTTC CASSQRQGYVEQYF
13 TRBJ1-2 TRBV30 - TRBD1 TGTGCCTGGACCATACAGGGGGGATATGGCTACACCTTC CAWTIQGGYGYTF
14 TRBJ1-1 TRBV3-1/TRBV3-2 - - TGTGCCAGCAGCCAAGTGAACTGGGGCGGTGAAGCTTTCTTT CASSQVNWGGEAFF
14 TRBJ2-7 TRBV7-2 - - TGTGCCAGCAGCTTAGGTCCGCGCGCCTACGAGCAGTACTTC CASSLGPRAYEQYF
15 TRBJ2-7 TRBV6-5 - TRBD1 TGTGCCAGCAGTTCCGGGACAGGAGGATCCTACGAGCAGTACTTC CASSSGTGGSYEQYF
13 TRBJ2-7 TRBV12-3/TRBV12-4 once - TGTGCCAGCAGTTCCGGGGTCGGCTACGAGCAGTACTTC CASSSGVGYEQYF
12 TRBJ1-1 TRBV28 - - TGTGCCAGCAGTAAGGGGTCCACTGAAGCTTTCTTT CASSKGSTEAFF
14 TRBJ1-2 TRBV9 - TRBD1 TGTGCCAGCAGCGCGGACAGGGGTAACTATGGCTACACCTTC CASSADRGNYGYTF
15 TRBJ1-4 TRBV3-1/TRBV3-2 - TRBD1 TGTGCCAGCAGCCAAGGTTTGTCAGGGGGTGAAAAACTGTTTTTT CASSQGLSGGEKLFF
13 TRBJ1-1 TRBV29-1 once TRBD1 TGCAGCGCTAAACAGGGGCTGAACACTGAAGCTTTCTTT CSAKQGLNTEAFF
15 TRBJ1-1 TRBV28 - TRBD1 TGTGCCAGCAGTTTTGCCCGACAGGGAGCGTCTGAAGCTTTCTTT CASSFARQGASEAFF
15 TRBJ2-1 TRBV19 - - TGTGCCAGTAGTTGGACAGAGAGCTCCTACAATGAGCAGTTCTTC CASSWTESSYNEQFF
15 TRBJ1-1 TRBV7-2 - - TGTGCCAGCAGCCCAGTCTTAGGGGGGAACACTGAAGCTTTCTTT CASSPVLGGNTEAFF
16 TRBJ1-5 TRBV6-6 once - TGTGCCAGCAGCACCAGCGGGGGGTCGGGCAATCAGCCCCAGCATTTT CASSTSGGSGNQPQHF
16 TRBJ2-5 TRBV5-5 - TRBD1 TGTGCCAGCAGCTTGGCGGGACAGGCAAGGAAAGAGACCCAGTACTTC CASSLAGQARKETQYF
15 TRBJ2-7 TRBV7-2 - - TGTGCCAGCAGCTTAGCGGCGGGTAGCTCCTACGAGCAGTACTTC CASSLAAGSSYEQYF
15 TRBJ1-3 TRBV2 - - TGTGCCAGCAGTGGGGGCGTTCTCTCTGGAAACACCATATATTTT CASSGGVLSGNTIYF
17 TRBJ1-5 TRBV28 - TRBD1 TGTGCCAGCAGCCAAGCACCGACAGGGGCTTCCAATCAGCCCCAGCATTTT CASSQAPTGASNQPQHF
14 TRBJ2-7 TRBV7-3 - - TGTGCCAGCAGCTTGTCAGGGGCCCCCTACGAGCAGTACTTC CASSLSGAPYEQYF
13 TRBJ1-1 TRBV5-1 - - TGCGCCAGCAGCTCGGGGGTGAACACTGAAGCTTTCTTT CASSSGVNTEAFF
17 TRBJ1-2 TRBV19 once TRBD1 TGTGCCAGTAGTGAACCCTCGGACAGGGGCCGGGGCTATGGCTACACCTTC CASSEPSDRGRGYGYTF
15 TRBJ1-2 TRBV5-5 - - TGTGCCAGCAGCTTGGCCGGGGTATTCCGCTATGGCTACACCTTC CASSLAGVFRYGYTF
16 TRBJ1-2 TRBV27 - - TGTGCCAGCAGTTTATCGGCCAGGGGATTTGGGTATGGCTACACCTTC CASSLSARGFGYGYTF
10 TRBJ2-3 TRBV29-1 once - TGCAGCGTTGGAGCAGATACGCAGTATTTT CSVGADTQYF
15 TRBJ2-5 TRBV3-1/TRBV3-2 - TRBD1 TGTGCCAGCAGCCCTGCCGACAGGGCCTCGGAGACCCAGTACTTC CASSPADRASETQYF
13 TRBJ1-6 TRBV7-3 - TRBD1 TGTGCCAGCAGTTCGGACAGGAATTCACCCCTCCACTTT CASSSDRNSPLHF
14 TRBJ1-6 TRBV3-1/TRBV3-2 - - TGTGCCAGCAGCGAGAGCTCCTATAATTCACCCCTCCACTTT CASSESSYNSPLHF
15 TRBJ2-5 TRBV11-2 - - TGTGCCAGCAGCTTAAGGGGGCGGGATAGAGAGACCCAGTACTTC CASSLRGRDRETQYF
16 TRBJ2-1 TRBV25-1 - TRBD2 TGTGCCAGCAGTGTAACAAATGAAACGACTAGCTATCGGCAGTTCTTC CASSVTNETTSYRQFF
14 TRBJ1-6 TRBV28 - TRBD1 TGTGCCAGCAGCGCCAGGGGGAAAAATTCACCCCTCCACTTT CASSARGKNSPLHF
16 TRBJ2-5 TRBV6-5 - TRBD2 TGTGCCAGCAGTTACTCACGGACTAGCAGACAAGAGACCCAGTACTTC CASSYSRTSRQETQYF
17 TRBJ1-3 TRBV24-1 - TRBD1 TGTGCCACCAGTGAAATAGCGACAGGGAAGAGGGGAAACACCATATATTTT CATSEIATGKRGNTIYF
14 TRBJ2-6 TRBV7-2 - - TGTGCCAGCAGGAGGAACTCTGGGGCCAACGTCCTGACTTTC CASRRNSGANVLTF
15 TRBJ2-5 TRBV5-1 - TRBD2 TGCGCCAGCAGCTTGAATGGCGGGAGTTCGGAGACCCAGTACTTC CASSLNGGSSETQYF
14 TRBJ1-2 TRBV25-1 - - TGTGCCAGCAGTGAATACGAACAGGTTGATGGCTACACCTTC CASSEYEQVDGYTF
14 TRBJ2-1 TRBV9 - - TGTGCCAGCAGCGGCGGGATCTCCTACAATGAGCAGTTCTTC CASSGGISYNEQFF
15 TRBJ1-6 TRBV11-2 - TRBD1 TGTGCCAGCAGCACACGTCCCGGGACAGTTTCACCCCTCCACTTT CASSTRPGTVSPLHF
14 TRBJ1-2 TRBV6-5 - TRBD1 TGTGCCAGCAGTTGGGACAGGGGGCCTAGGGGCTACACCTTC CASSWDRGPRGYTF
16 TRBJ2-2 TRBV7-6 few - TGTGCCAGCAGCTTAGATCAGGGATTGAACACCGGGGAGCTGTTTTTT CASSLDQGLNTGELFF
13 TRBJ1-1 TRBV27 - - TGTGCCAGCAGTTTAGGAGGACTTGCTGAAGCTTTCTTT CASSLGGLAEAFF
16 TRBJ2-2 TRBV2 once TRBD1 TGTGCCAGCAGTGTTTCGGGGACAGTCAACACCGGGGAGCTGTTTTTT CASSVSGTVNTGELFF
13 TRBJ2-1 TRBV27 - TRBD2 TGTGCCAGCAGCACTAGCGGATACAATGAGCAGTTCTTC CASSTSGYNEQFF
15 TRBJ1-2 TRBV19 - TRBD1 TGTGCCAGTAGTATAAGGGGCCAGGGGGCCTATGGCTACACCTTC CASSIRGQGAYGYTF
15 TRBJ1-6 TRBV4-1 - - TGCGCCAGCAGCCAAGAAGAAAGGGGTAATTCACCCCTCCACTTT CASSQEERGNSPLHF
16 TRBJ1-1 TRBV5-1 many - TGCGCCAGCAGCTTGGTCTCAGGATCTATGAACACTGAAGCTTTCTTT CASSLVSGSMNTEAFF